One sample yielded the 13 T cell receptor beta chains listed below, sequenced in a study of shared clonotypes between healthy human individuals. TCRdb keeps only in-frame clones here, not all; method: immunoSEQ multiplex PCR. The sample has a few million clones, approximately 94% seen once; the top ten hold around 0.14%. Input material: naive CD4+ T cells sorted from blood. Subset indicated: CD45RA+ positively selected. These receptors all stem from a man between 18 and 35 years old in good health.

This rearrangement joins TRBV30 to TRBJ1-2; 7 nucleotides agree with TRBD1. The CDR3 totals 14 residues. V shed 5 bases, J shed 2 bases, and the junction held 8 bases outside the gene matches. The germline CDR1 and CDR2 sequences are GTSNPN and SVGIG (reference sequence). CDR3 amino acids: CAWVTGKLNYGYTF. CDR3 nucleotide sequence: TGTGCCTGGGTGACAGGGAAATTAAACTATGGCTACACCTTC.

The chain has TRBV2 and TRBJ1-5; maybe TRBD1 (5 bases). Germline CDR1 reads SNHLY; CDR2 reads FYNNEI. This CDR3 comprises 14 residues. V lost 4 bases to trimming and J lost 3 bases, with 10 bases between them. CDR3 sequence: CASSAGGINQPQHF. In DNA, the CDR3 is TGTGCCAGCAGTGCGGGGGGTATCAATCAGCCCCAGCATTTT.

The chain couples TRBV6-6 to TRBJ2-3; TRBD1 matches 11 bases. The CDR3 has 15 residues. Germline-derived CDR1 and CDR2 are MNHNY and SVGAGI (reference sequence). Trimming took 6 bases from V and 4 from J; bases not matched to a gene: 6. CDR3 loop: CASSPPGQGADTQYF. The CDR3 DNA reads as TGTGCCAGCAGCCCTCCGGGACAGGGGGCAGATACGCAGTATTTT.

As for this clone: The sample has other DNA sequences that encode this CDR3 too. The chain recombines TRBV5-1 with TRBJ2-1; no clear D gene. V lost 0 bases and J lost 6, with 7 bases in between. The germline V gene has CDR1 SGHRS and CDR2 YFSETQ. The CDR3 extends over 13 amino acids. This chain's CDR3 is CASSLGAGNEQFF. Written as DNA, the CDR3 is TGCGCCAGCAGCTTGGGGGCAGGCAATGAGCAGTTCTTC.

This chain links TRBV28 with TRBJ1-2, with a possible D match to TRBD1 (6 bases). Germline V gene lookup returns CDR1 MDHEN and CDR2 SYDVKM. V was shortened by 5 bases and J by 5 bases, with 21 bases between the two germline ends. This CDR3 is built from 16 residues. Written as DNA, the CDR3 is TGTGCCAGCAGTACCAGCGGGACACTTATTGAGTATGGCTACACCTTC. Translating it yields CASSTSGTLIEYGYTF.

The gene calls are TRBV5-5 and TRBJ1-6; weak D call: TRBD1 (5 bases). Germline CDR1 SGHKS, CDR2 YYEKEE (reference sequence). V dropped 4 bases and J dropped 0 bases, with 17 bases sitting between them. The CDR3 contains 18 residues. This CDR3 reads CASSLGTGLSSYNSPLHF. The CDR3 region has the DNA TGTGCCAGCAGCCTTGGGACCGGCTTGAGCTCCTATAATTCACCCCTCCACTTT.

The rearrangement uses TRBV19 and TRBJ1-4; tentative D call: TRBD1 (5 bases). Trimming removed 6 bases at V and 4 bases at J, with 12 bases between. In germline, CDR1 is LNHDA, CDR2 SQIVND (reference sequence). The CDR3 has 14 residues. The CDR3 sequence: CASSVRGNNEKLFF. For the CDR3, the DNA is TGTGCCAGTAGCGTCCGGGGGAATAATGAAAAACTGTTTTTT.

The chain employs TRBV7-8 and TRBJ1-5; D remains unclear. In germline, CDR1 is SGHVS, CDR2 FQNEAQ. This CDR3 region has 16 residues. Trimming removed 5 bases from V and 3 bases from J, with 17 bases in between. CDR3 DNA: TGTGCCAGCAGCGCCTGGGCCCAGGTTCTCAATCAGCCCCAGCATTTT. Residues: CASSAWAQVLNQPQHF.

The genes are TRBV27 and TRBJ2-7; D is possibly TRBD1 or TRBD2 (5 bases each). The CDR3 is 15 residues long. Germline V gene lookup returns CDR1 MNHEY and CDR2 SMNVEV (reference sequence). V was clipped by 3 bases and J by 2 bases, with 14 bases between them. CDR3 sequence: CASSFTGDPTYEQYF. The DNA of the CDR3 is TGTGCCAGCAGTTTCACCGGGGACCCTACCTACGAGCAGTACTTC.

The chain recombines TRBV2 with TRBJ2-1, with D unclear. V was clipped by 6 bases and J by 10 bases, with 13 bases between them. CDR3 size: 12 residues. Per the germline V gene, CDR1 is SNHLY and CDR2 is FYNNEI. Written as DNA, the CDR3 is TGTGCCAGCAGCAATTCGGGTGGCGAGCAGTTCTTC. Protein sequence: CASSNSGGEQFF.

This clone was observed once. This sequence joins TRBV4-1 and TRBJ2-7, with no clear D. This CDR3 contains 15 residues. Trimming took off 4 bases at V and 0 bases at J, with 13 bases between the two ends. Germline V gene data show CDR1 as MGHRA and CDR2 as YSYEKL. The CDR3 DNA is TGCGCCAGCAGCCCGGAACAGACCCGCTCCTACGAGCAGTACTTC. Translated, it gives CASSPEQTRSYEQYF.

The CDR3 region has the DNA TGTGCCATGGCCACAGCGGAGACCCAGTACTTC. Translation: CAMATAETQYF. The rearrangement uses TRBV7-9 and TRBJ2-5, with D hard to call. The length of the CDR3 is 11 residues. Between the trimmed V and J ends, which lost 10 bases and 5 bases, there was a span of 11 bases. Germline CDR1 and CDR2: SEHNR and FQNEAQ (reference sequence).

The rearrangement uses TRBV6-5 and TRBJ1-5; the D gene is possibly TRBD1 (6 bases). Germline V gene sequence: CDR1 MNHEY, CDR2 SVGAGI. CDR3 length: 14 residues. Trimming shortened V by 4 bases and J by 11 bases, and 18 bases separated the two germline ends. CDR3 in DNA: TGTGCCAGCAGTTCCTCGGGGGGCGGGCAGTCCCAGCATTTT. This sequence encodes CASSSSGGGQSQHF.